What follows is one TCR beta chain and its context. Its antigen remains unidentified. Donors were nominally healthy when sampled, though unrecorded immune exposures were likely. These data are taken from a study of cytomegalovirus exposure and HLA in healthy donors. Study overall: Among the approximately 370 donors who were genotyped, roughly 76% fell in the genetic ancestry cluster that is associated with self-reported Caucasian donors. Study findings and constraints: Links to common viral pathogens appeared, in a later analysis, for several of the most significant clusters.

PCR primers comprised 60 Vbeta and 13 Jbeta primers. Libraries were prepared by immunoSEQ multiplex PCR; TCRdb keeps only in-frame clonotypes and omits some of them. The data contain around 130,000 clones, more than 75% of them singletons. The source is a man in his forties in good health and CMV-seronegative. Material for sequencing was PBMCs.

The CDR3 here is CASSSPTGRYGYTF. In DNA form, the CDR3 reads TGTGCCAGCAGCTCCCCGACAGGGCGCTATGGCTACACCTTC. V usage is TRBV27 and J usage is TRBJ1-2; 7 nucleotides line up with TRBD1. V lost 6 bases and J lost 4; bases outside the gene matches: 8. Germline assignment: CDR1 MNHEY and CDR2 SMNVEV (reference sequence). The CDR3 is 14 amino acids.